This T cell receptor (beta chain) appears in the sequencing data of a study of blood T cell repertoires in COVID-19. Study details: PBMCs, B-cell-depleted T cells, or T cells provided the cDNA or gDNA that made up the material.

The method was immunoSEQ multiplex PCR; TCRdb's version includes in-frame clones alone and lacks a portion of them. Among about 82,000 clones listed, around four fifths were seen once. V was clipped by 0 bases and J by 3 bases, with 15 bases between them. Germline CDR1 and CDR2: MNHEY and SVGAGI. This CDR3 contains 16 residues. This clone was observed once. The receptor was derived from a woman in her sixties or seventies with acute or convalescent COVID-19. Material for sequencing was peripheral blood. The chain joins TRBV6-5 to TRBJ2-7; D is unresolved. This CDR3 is CASSYSGFARGYEQYF. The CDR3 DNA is TGTGCCAGCAGTTACTCCGGTTTTGCTAGAGGCTACGAGCAGTACTTC.